The next 17 T cell receptor beta chains were all read from a single sample in a study of blood T cell repertoires in COVID-19. Here immunoSEQ multiplex PCR was the method, and the copy in TCRdb shows in-frame clones only, minus some. The repertoire holds some 200,000 clones, with about 81% as singletons. Sequenced input: peripheral blood. Receptors were obtained from a woman in her seventies with COVID-19, enrolled during active disease.

The J gene is TRBJ1-2, the V gene TRBV7-8; 7 bases are shared with TRBD1. J lost 8 bases, V lost 5 bases, and 20 bases had no gene match. CDR1 and CDR2 from the germline V gene are SGHVS and FQNEAQ. The CDR3 consists of 17 residues. Here the CDR3 reads CASSLRDPQGGVGGYTF. DNA for the CDR3: TGTGCCAGCAGCCTCCGGGACCCTCAGGGGGGCGTTGGGGGCTACACCTTC.

This clone was seen just once. This chain links TRBV2 with TRBJ2-3; a weak D match, TRBD2 (6 bases). Trimming took 6 bases from V and 2 from J, leaving 15 bases between them. This CDR3 contains 15 residues. Germline values: CDR1 SNHLY, CDR2 FYNNEI. The CDR3, as DNA: TGTGCCAGCAGCCTAGCCGGGACTGACACAGATACGCAGTATTTT. As protein: CASSLAGTDTDTQYF.

This clone was picked up one time. The chain has TRBV28 and TRBJ1-2; no clear D. V was shortened by 5 bases and J by 6 bases, with 10 bases between the two germline ends. Germline V gene sequence: CDR1 MDHEN, CDR2 SYDVKM. The CDR3 has 12 residues. The CDR3, as DNA: TGTGCCAGCAGTGCCTATTCTCATGGCTACACCTTC. Translating gives CASSAYSHGYTF.

The chain is built from TRBV7-6 and TRBJ2-3; 10 nucleotides line up with TRBD2. Unmatched junction bases numbered 2, after V lost 3 bases and J lost 2 bases. The length of the CDR3 is 15 residues. Germline loops: CDR1 SGHVS, CDR2 FNYEAQ. CDR3 nucleotide sequence: TGTGCCAGCAGCTTCCTAGCGGGGGACACAGATACGCAGTATTTT. Protein product: CASSFLAGDTDTQYF.

The CDR3 DNA reads as TGCGCCAGCAGTCCGACAGGGGCCCTCCAGAATTCACCCCTCCACTTT. It codes for CASSPTGALQNSPLHF. The chain carries TRBV5-1 and TRBJ1-6; 8 nucleotides align to TRBD1. The CDR3 is made up of 16 amino acids. Germline trimming cut 5 bases from V and 7 bases from J; bases unmatched to any gene: 11. Germline V gene data show CDR1 as SGHRS and CDR2 as YFSETQ.

The rearrangement joins TRBV7-2 to TRBJ2-3; 8 nucleotides line up with TRBD1. CDR1 SGHTA and CDR2 FQGNSA come from the germline V gene. The V and J ends lost 5 bases and 6 bases, in that order; junction bases with no gene match: 7. The CDR3 runs to 14 residues. CDR3 region: CASSGQGFADTQYF. Written as DNA, the CDR3 is TGTGCCAGCAGCGGACAGGGATTCGCGGATACGCAGTATTTT.

The chain is built from TRBV15 and TRBJ2-1, with unresolved D. CDR1 and CDR2 (germline): LNHNV, YYDKDF (reference sequence). The V and J ends lost 4 bases and 9 bases respectively, with 10 bases between them. This CDR3 is built from 12 residues. The CDR3 DNA follows: TGTGCCACCAGCACCAGTATGCCTGAGCAGTTCTTC. Translation: CATSTSMPEQFF.

This chain joins TRBV5-6 and TRBJ2-7; D ambiguous. Germline CDR1 and CDR2: SGHDT and YYEEEE. The CDR3 is 14 residues long. Trimming shortened V by 2 bases and J by 7 bases, and 16 bases separated the two germline ends. CDR3 loop: CASSLPAPSKEQYF. DNA for the CDR3: TGTGCCAGCAGCTTACCCGCTCCATCTAAGGAGCAGTACTTC.

This chain uses TRBV7-3 with TRBJ1-6; D remains ambiguous. This CDR3 contains 15 residues. Trimming removed 2 bases from V and 7 bases from J, with 12 bases in between. Germline V lookup: CDR1 SGHTA, CDR2 FQGTGA. This CDR3 reads CASSLERLGNSPLHF. DNA of the CDR3: TGTGCCAGCAGCTTAGAAAGGCTGGGCAATTCACCCCTCCACTTT.

The gene calls are TRBV29-1 and TRBJ1-1, with D possibly TRBD1 on 6 matching bases. Germline values: CDR1 SQVTM, CDR2 ANQGSEA. The CDR3 is 14 residues long. For the CDR3, the DNA is TGCACCAGCCACTACCCAGCGGGGGCCACTGAAGCTTTCTTT. Translating gives CTSHYPAGATEAFF. Based on the CDR3 plus reference TRBV29-1 and TRBJ1-1, the full variable domain is SAVISQKPSRDICQRGTSLTIQCQVDSQVTMMFWYRQQPGQSLTLIATANQGSEATYESGFVIDKFPISRPNLTFSTLTVSNMSPEDSSIYLCTSHYPAGATEAFFGQGTRLTVV.

This chain connects TRBV5-6 to TRBJ1-1, with 10 bases that match TRBD1. The CDR3 runs to 16 residues. J lost 0 bases, V lost 3 bases, and 5 bases had no gene match. Germline lookup yields CDR1 SGHDT and CDR2 YYEEEE. Here the CDR3 reads CASSWDRGNMNTEAFF. DNA for the CDR3: TGTGCCAGCAGCTGGGACAGGGGAAATATGAACACTGAAGCTTTCTTT.

In its sample, this clone was seen a few times. The chain employs TRBV6-5 and TRBJ1-2; 9 positions agree with TRBD1. Germline V gene sequence: CDR1 MNHEY, CDR2 SVGAGI. This CDR3 comprises 14 residues. After removal of 6 bases from V and 8 bases from J, the junction contained 10 bases not matched to a gene. CDR3 protein: CASSTTGTGSGYTF. CDR3 coding DNA: TGTGCCAGCAGCACGACCGGGACAGGGAGCGGCTACACCTTC.

This clone has more than one count but fewer than ten. V usage is TRBV7-3 and J usage is TRBJ2-3; a weak D match, TRBD2 (6 bases). CDR1 is SGHTA, CDR2 FQGTGA, per germline. The CDR3 consists of 16 residues. Trimming cost V 5 bases and J 1 base, with 16 bases left between them. The CDR3 DNA is TGTGCCAGCAGCCCCAATATCATAGCGGGCACAGATACGCAGTATTTT. Its protein is CASSPNIIAGTDTQYF.

This chain joins TRBV9 and TRBJ2-2, with D unresolved. CDR1 is SGDLS and CDR2 is YYNGEE in the germline V gene. The CDR3 contains 14 residues. The V gene lost 4 bases and the J gene lost 3 bases, with 10 bases spanning the gap. The chain's CDR3 is CASSQVGHTGELFF. DNA of the CDR3: TGTGCCAGCAGCCAGGTTGGGCACACCGGGGAGCTGTTTTTT. Looking up the rest from reference TRBV9 and TRBJ2-2 gives the full variable domain: DSGVTQTPKHLITATGQRVTLRCSPRSGDLSVYWYQQSLDQGLQFLIQYYNGEERAKGNILERFSAQQFPDLHSELNLSSLELGDSALYFCASSQVGHTGELFFGEGSRLTVL.

The V and J genes are TRBV7-2 and TRBJ2-3; weak D call: TRBD2 (6 bases). Germline CDR1 SGHTA, CDR2 FQGNSA. V lost 1 base and J lost 4, with 18 bases in between. The length of the CDR3 is 17 residues. CDR3 nucleotides: TGTGCCAGCAGCTTAGTGTTTCGGGAGAGTGTCGCAGATACGCAGTATTTT. Protein: CASSLVFRESVADTQYF.

The chain carries TRBV9 and TRBJ1-1; 7 bases are shared with TRBD1. CDR1 and CDR2 (germline): SGDLS, YYNGEE. Trimming cost V 3 bases and J 7 bases; bases outside gene matches: 9. This CDR3 is 14 amino acids long. DNA for the CDR3: TGTGCCAGCAGCGCTGGACAGGCGGGCGGTGAAGCTTTCTTT. It encodes CASSAGQAGGEAFF.

The chain is built from TRBV19 and TRBJ2-3; 8 bases agree with TRBD2. Germline CDR1 LNHDA, CDR2 SQIVND (reference sequence). The CDR3 length is 15 residues. The junction had 13 bases not matched to a gene; V was cut back by 9 bases and J by 5 bases. CDR3 amino acids: CASRLGTSVGDTQYF. Written as DNA, the CDR3 is TGTGCCAGCCGGTTAGGGACTAGTGTAGGAGATACGCAGTATTTT.